This T cell receptor (beta chain) originates from a study of T cells of healthy individuals. This clonotype was counted a few times. TCRdb itself ran the 5' RACE reads through MiXCR, one entry per CDR3 protein. The sample includes approximately 100,000 distinct CDR3 sequences, roughly 15% of them seen just once. The sequence was obtained from a human donor in good health.

The CDR3 loop reads CASKPPGLAKDEQFF. The DNA for the CDR3 is TGTGCCAGCAAGCCACCGGGACTAGCGAAGGATGAGCAGTTCTTC. The rearrangement links TRBV25-1 to TRBJ2-1; TRBD2 matches 10 bases. The CDR3 is 15 amino acids. The V gene's germline CDR1 is MGHDK and CDR2 SYGVNS. With V trimmed by 7 bases and J by 8 bases, 11 bases remained unmatched. The variable domain in full, with the rest retrieved from reference TRBV25-1 and TRBJ2-1, is EADIYQTPRYLVIGTGKKITLECSQTMGHDKMYWYQQDPGMELHLIHYSYGVNSTEKGDLSSESTVSRIRTEHFPLTLESARPSHTSQYLCASKPPGLAKDEQFFGPGTRLTVL.